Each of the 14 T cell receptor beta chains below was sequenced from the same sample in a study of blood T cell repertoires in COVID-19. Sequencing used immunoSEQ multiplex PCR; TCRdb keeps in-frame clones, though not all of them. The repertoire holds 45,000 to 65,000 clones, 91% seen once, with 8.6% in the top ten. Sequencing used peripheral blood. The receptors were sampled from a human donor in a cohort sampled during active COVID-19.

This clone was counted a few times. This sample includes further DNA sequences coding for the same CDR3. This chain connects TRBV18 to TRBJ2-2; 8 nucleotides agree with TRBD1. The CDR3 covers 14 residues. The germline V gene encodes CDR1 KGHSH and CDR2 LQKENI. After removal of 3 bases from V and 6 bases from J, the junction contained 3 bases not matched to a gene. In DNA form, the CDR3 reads TGTGCCAGCTCACCGGACAGGGCTGCCGGGGAGCTGTTTTTT. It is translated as CASSPDRAAGELFF.

The CDR3 reads CASSLDRGNEKLFF. The CDR3 DNA sequence: TGTGCCAGCAGCTTGGACAGGGGGAATGAAAAACTGTTTTTT. The chain carries TRBV7-9 and TRBJ1-4, with 10 nucleotides matching TRBD1. Germline assignment: CDR1 SEHNR and CDR2 FQNEAQ (reference sequence). After removal of 3 bases from V and 5 bases from J, the junction contained 0 bases not matched to a gene. The CDR3 is 14 residues long.

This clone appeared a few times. The CDR3 DNA reads TGTGCCAGCAGCGTAGGGACAAGCATTAGCACAGATACGCAGTATTTT. Translated, it gives CASSVGTSISTDTQYF. V and J are TRBV9 and TRBJ2-3; D possibly corresponds to TRBD1 (5 bases). CDR1 and CDR2 from the germline V gene are SGDLS and YYNGEE. The germline V and J ends were trimmed by 0 bases and 0 bases, with 11 bases remaining between them. This CDR3 is built from 16 residues.

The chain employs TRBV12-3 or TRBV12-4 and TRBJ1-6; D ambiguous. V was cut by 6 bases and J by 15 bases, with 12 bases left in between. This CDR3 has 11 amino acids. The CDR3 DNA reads TGTGCCAGCAGCCACACCGCTGGCCTCCACTTT. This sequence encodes CASSHTAGLHF.

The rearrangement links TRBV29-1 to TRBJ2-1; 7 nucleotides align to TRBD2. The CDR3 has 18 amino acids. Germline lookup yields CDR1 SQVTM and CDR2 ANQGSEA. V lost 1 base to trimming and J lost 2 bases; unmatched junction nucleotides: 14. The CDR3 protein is CSVEGSPGRSRTYNEQFF. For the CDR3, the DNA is TGCAGCGTTGAAGGAAGTCCCGGGAGGAGTCGGACCTACAATGAGCAGTTCTTC.

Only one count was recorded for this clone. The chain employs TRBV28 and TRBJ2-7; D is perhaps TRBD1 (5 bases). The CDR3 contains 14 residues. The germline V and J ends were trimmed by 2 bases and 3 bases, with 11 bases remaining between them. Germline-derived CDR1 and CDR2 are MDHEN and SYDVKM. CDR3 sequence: CASSLVGLGYEQYF. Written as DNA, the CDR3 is TGTGCCAGCAGTTTAGTGGGGCTTGGCTACGAGCAGTACTTC.

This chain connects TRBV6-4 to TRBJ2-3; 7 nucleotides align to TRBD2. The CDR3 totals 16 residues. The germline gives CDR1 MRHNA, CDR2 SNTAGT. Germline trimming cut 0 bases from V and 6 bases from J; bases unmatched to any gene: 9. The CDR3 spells CASSDSAGVWGDTQYF. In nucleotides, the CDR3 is TGTGCCAGCAGTGACTCGGCGGGGGTTTGGGGGGATACGCAGTATTTT.

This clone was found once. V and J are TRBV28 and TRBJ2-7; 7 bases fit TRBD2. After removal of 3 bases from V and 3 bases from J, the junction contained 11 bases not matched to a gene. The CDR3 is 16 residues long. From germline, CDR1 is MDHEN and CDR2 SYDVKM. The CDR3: CASSLPSGIPNYEQYF. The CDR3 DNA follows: TGTGCCAGCAGTTTGCCCAGCGGGATACCCAACTACGAGCAGTACTTC.

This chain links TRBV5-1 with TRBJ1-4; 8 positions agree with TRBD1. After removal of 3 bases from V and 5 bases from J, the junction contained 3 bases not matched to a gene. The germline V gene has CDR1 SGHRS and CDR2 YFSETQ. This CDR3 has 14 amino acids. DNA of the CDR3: TGCGCCAGCAGCTATGGACAGGGAAATGAAAAACTGTTTTTT. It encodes CASSYGQGNEKLFF. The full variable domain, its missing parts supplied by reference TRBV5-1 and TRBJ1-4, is KAGVTQTPRYLIKTRGQQVTLSCSPISGHRSVSWYQQTPGQGLQFLFEYFSETQRNKGNFPGRFSGRQFSNSRSEMNVSTLELGDSALYLCASSYGQGNEKLFFGSGTQLSVL.

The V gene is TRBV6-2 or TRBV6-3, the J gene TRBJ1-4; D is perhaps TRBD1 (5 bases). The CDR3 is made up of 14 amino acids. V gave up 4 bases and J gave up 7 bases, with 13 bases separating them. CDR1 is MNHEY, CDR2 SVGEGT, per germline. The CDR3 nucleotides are TGTGCCAGCAGTTTTGTAGGAGGGGCTGAAAAACTGTTTTTT. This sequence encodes CASSFVGGAEKLFF.

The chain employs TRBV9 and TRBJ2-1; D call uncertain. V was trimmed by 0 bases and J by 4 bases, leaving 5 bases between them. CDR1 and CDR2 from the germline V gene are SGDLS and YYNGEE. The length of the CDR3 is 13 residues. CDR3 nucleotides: TGTGCCAGCAGCGTAGCTCAGTACAATGAGCAGTTCTTC. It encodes CASSVAQYNEQFF.

The chain's CDR3 is CASSFLVAGFWGEQFF. The CDR3 DNA sequence: TGTGCCAGCAGTTTTTTGGTCGCGGGTTTTTGGGGTGAGCAGTTCTTC. The chain joins TRBV27 to TRBJ2-1, with D possibly TRBD2 on 5 matching bases. Trimming shortened V by 3 bases and J by 9 bases, and 21 bases separated the two germline ends. CDR1 and CDR2 from the germline V gene are MNHEY and SMNVEV (reference sequence). The CDR3 sequence is 16 residues long.

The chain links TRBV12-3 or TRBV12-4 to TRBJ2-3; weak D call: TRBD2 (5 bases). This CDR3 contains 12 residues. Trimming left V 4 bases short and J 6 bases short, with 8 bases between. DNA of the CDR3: TGTGCCAGCAGTTCCGGGATGGATACGCAGTATTTT. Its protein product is CASSSGMDTQYF.

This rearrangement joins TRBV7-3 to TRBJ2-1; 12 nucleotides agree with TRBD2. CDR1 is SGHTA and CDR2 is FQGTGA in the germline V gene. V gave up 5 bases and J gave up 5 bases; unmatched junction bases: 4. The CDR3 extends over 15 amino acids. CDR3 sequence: CASSPTSGSNNEQFF. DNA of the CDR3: TGTGCCAGCAGCCCGACTAGCGGGAGTAACAATGAGCAGTTCTTC.